This TCR beta chain was observed in a study of metastatic and nonmetastatic thyroid tumors. Turning to the study itself: Repertoire comparison spanned blood and tumor or nodule tissue of malignant and benign thyroid patients.

TCRdb re-called clones from the PCR reads using MiXCR. The table records under 50,000 clones, around 28% of them present only once. This clone has a count of ten or more. Its antigen is undetermined. Study-wide findings and caveats: Malignant thyroid tumors reportedly had TCR beta diversity that was significantly higher than in benign nodules, in blood and tumor.

V was pared by 3 bases and J by 3 bases, with 9 bases between. CDR3 length equals 15 residues. Every patient underwent thyroid surgery untreated. The sequence derives from a male donor with papillary thyroid cancer or a benign thyroid nodule (not recorded which). Some clones in this sample may be carry-over from other donors' samples. Material for sequencing was blood. The gene calls are TRBV12-3 or TRBV12-4 and TRBJ2-6; tentative D call: TRBD1 (5 bases). The CDR3 region is CASSFIGDGANVLTF. The CDR3 coding sequence is TGTGCCAGCAGTTTTATAGGGGATGGGGCCAACGTCCTGACTTTC.